This T cell receptor (beta chain) came from a study of cytomegalovirus exposure and HLA in healthy donors. Between the trimmed V and J ends, which lost 3 bases and 7 bases, there was a span of 13 bases. Germline V gives CDR1 SGHAT, CDR2 FQNNGV. The CDR3 loop spans 14 amino acids. To note about this clone: Its antigen is still unknown.

Findings of the study overall: The study put under 200 TCR beta chains on its list as cytomegalovirus-associated. Later analysis found that TCR beta chains associated with HLA were more clonally expanded than other, equally common chains.

The PCR used 60 Vbeta and 13 Jbeta primers. In the study's own analysis: Some 10 million of around 85 million unique TCR beta chains were shared, per a later count. TCRdb keeps only in-frame clones here, not all; method: immunoSEQ multiplex PCR. V and J calls and clone size are copied from that table; D and trimming were computed from the DNA. Of some 150,000 clones listed, over 60% are singletons. The specimen was PBMCs. The receptor was isolated from a female donor in good health and CMV-seropositive. The rearrangement joins TRBV11-2 to TRBJ2-1, with TRBD1 as a possible D gene (6 bases). The CDR3 loop reads CASSFQGRGNEQFF. CDR3 nucleotide sequence: TGTGCCAGCAGCTTCCAGGGGAGAGGGAATGAGCAGTTCTTC. Supplemented by reference TRBV11-2 and TRBJ2-1, the full variable domain reads EAGVAQSPRYKIIEKRQSVAFWCNPISGHATLYWYQQILGQGPKLLIQFQNNGVVDDSQLPKDRFSAERLKGVDSTLKIQPAKLEDSAVYLCASSFQGRGNEQFFGPGTRLTVL.